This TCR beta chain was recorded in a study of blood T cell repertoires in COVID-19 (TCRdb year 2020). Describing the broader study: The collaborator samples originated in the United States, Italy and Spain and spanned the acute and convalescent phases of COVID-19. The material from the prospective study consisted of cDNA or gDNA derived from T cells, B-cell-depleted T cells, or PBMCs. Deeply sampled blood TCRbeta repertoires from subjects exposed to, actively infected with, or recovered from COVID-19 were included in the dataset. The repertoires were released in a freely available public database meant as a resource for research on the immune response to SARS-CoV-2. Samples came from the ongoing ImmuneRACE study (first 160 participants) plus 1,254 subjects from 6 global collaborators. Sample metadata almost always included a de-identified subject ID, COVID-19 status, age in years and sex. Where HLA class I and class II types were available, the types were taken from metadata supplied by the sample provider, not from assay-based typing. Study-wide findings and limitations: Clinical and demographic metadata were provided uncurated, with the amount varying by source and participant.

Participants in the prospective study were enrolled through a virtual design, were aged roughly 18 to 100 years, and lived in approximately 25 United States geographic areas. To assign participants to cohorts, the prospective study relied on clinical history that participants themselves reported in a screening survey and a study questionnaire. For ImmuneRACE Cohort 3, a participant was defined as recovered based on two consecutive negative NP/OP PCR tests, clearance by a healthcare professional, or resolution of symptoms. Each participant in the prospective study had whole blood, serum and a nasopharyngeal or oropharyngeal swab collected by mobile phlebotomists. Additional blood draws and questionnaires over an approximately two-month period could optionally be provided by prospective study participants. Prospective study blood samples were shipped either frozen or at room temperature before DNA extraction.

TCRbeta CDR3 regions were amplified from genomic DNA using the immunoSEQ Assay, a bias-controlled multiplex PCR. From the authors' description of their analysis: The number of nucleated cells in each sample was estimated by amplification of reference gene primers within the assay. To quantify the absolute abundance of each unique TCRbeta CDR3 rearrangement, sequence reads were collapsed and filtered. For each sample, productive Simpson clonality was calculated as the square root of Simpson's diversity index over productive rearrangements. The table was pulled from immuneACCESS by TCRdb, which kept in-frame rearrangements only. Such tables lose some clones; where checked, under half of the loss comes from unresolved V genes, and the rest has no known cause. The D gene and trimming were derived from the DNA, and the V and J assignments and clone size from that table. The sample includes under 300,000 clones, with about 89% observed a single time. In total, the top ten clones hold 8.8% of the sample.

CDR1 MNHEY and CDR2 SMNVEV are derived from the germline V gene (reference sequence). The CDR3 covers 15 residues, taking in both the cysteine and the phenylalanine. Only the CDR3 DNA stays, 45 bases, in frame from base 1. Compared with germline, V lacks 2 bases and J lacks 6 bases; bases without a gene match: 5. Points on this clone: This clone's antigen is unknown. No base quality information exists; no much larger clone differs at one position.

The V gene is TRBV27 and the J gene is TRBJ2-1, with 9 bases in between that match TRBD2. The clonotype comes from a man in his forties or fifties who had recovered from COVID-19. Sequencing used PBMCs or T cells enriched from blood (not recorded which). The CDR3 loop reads CASSLLAGKSNEQFF. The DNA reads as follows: TGTGCCAGCAGTTTACTAGCGGGAAAATCCAATGAGCAGTTCTTC.